A few counts support the clone carrying this TCR beta chain. Its antigen is unknown. Germline-derived CDR1 and CDR2 are MGHDK and SYGVNS. The CDR3 is 13 residues long. With 6 bases clipped from V and 5 bases from J, the junction kept 7 bases outside the gene matches. Template switching created a universal primer site, and the cDNA included unique molecular identifiers. TCRdb independently ran MiXCR on the 5' RACE reads; one entry per CDR3 protein. The table shows about 730,000 distinct CDR3 sequences, with around 20% occurring only once. This sample was included in a study of identical twins. General study points: Where out-of-frame alpha sequences were twin-shared, they showed excess low generation probability. Zero-insertion analyses were open to partial confounding by invariant MAIT and iNKT cells. A lower insertion count was a feature of abundant cord blood beta clonotypes, with no such feature in memory repertoires.

The sample was also reused in another study, on T cells expressing NK-cell markers.

The TCR comes from a woman younger than 35 in good health. The rearrangement joins TRBV25-1 to TRBJ2-7; TRBD1 matches at 7 bases. Sample: PBMCs. CDR3 loop: CASSDRDGHEQYF. DNA of the CDR3: TGTGCCAGCAGCGACAGGGACGGCCACGAGCAGTACTTC.